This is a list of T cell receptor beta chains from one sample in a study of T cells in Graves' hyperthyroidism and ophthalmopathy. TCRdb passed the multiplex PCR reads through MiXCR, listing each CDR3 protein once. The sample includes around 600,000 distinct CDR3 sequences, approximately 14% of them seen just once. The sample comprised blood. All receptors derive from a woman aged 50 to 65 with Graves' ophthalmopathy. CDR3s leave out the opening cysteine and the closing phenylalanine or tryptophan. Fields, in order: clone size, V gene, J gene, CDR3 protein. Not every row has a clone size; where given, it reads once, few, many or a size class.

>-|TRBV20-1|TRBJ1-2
SARVNSGGEGGYT
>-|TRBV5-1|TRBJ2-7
ASAPDGGSGEQY
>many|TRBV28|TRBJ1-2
ASSLMDSYGYT
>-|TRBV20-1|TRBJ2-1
SARGLAGGYNEQF
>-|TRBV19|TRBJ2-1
ASSIGAGGFSENEQF
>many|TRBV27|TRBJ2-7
ASRQGQGGGEQY
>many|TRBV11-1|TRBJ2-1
ASSLWIQGANEQF
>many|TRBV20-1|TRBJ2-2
SAREAGVTGELF
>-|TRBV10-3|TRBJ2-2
ATNFVLADTGELF
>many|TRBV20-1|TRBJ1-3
SAQDRPYSGNTIY
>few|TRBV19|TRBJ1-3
ASSINRGQSGNTIY
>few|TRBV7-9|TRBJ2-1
ASSNQRMGGDNEQF
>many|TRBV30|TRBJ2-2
AWSVLRAGELF
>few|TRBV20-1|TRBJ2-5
SAGDRGETQY
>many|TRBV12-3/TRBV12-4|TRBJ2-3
ASSFASSSDTQY
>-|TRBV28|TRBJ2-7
ASSLGGTGEPYEQY
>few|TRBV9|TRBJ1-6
ASSVGNSISSPLH
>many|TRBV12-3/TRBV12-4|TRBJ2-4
ASSFARGREKAKNIQY
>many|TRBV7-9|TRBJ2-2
ASSLGHGVTGATNTGELF
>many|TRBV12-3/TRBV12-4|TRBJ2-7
ASTFVNTGAQY
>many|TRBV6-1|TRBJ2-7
ASSYVGERYEQY
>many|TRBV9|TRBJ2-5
ASSVGSLAGVETQY
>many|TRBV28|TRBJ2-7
ASSLSSYEQY
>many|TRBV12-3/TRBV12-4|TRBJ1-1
ASRTGRGLSTEAF
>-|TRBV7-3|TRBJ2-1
ASSSYPTSGRGNEQF
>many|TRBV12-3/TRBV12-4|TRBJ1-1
ASSGTANTEAF
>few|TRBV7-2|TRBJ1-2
ASSLSPTGLGGYT
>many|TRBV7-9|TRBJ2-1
ASANPIDRGISYNEQF
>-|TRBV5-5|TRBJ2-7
ASSTRLRYEQY
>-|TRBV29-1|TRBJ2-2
SALTGGFHGELF
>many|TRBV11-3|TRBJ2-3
ASSSRDTSTDTQY
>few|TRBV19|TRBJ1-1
ASSYENTEAF
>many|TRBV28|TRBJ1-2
ASSSPSTENYGYT
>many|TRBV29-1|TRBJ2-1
SVEGGGRAHNEQF
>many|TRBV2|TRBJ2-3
ASSEIVIGDTQY
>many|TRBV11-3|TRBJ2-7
ASSSRASYEQY
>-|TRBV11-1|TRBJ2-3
VSSPTSRTDTQY
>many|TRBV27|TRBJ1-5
ASSFIRGDDQPQH
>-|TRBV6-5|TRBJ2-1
ASSYGANRDRVL
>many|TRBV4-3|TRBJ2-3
ASSQDPSGRAGDTQY
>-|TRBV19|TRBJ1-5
ASNPSGVPNQPQH
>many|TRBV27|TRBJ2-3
ASSRVGGGGDTQY
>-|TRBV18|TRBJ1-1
ASLRGWTEAF
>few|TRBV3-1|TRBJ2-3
ASRPEDGAADTQY
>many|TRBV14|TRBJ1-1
ASSQVQGTEAF
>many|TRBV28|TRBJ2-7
ASSLTDRGSYEQY
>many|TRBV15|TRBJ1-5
ATSRALTEPQH
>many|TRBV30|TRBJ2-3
AWSPARGTSTDTQY
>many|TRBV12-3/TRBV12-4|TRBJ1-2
ASSFSISYYGYT
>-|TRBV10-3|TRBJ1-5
AISEFDSQPQH
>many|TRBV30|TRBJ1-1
AWSVRLQEPSAF
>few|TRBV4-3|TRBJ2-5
ASSQRRNQETQY
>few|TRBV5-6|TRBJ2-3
ASSLVGGQNTQY
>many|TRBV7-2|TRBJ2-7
ASSSGSGYEQY
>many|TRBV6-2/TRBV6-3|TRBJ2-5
ASRDTGQGRQETQY
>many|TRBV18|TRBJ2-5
ASSRSGATQETQY